The 28 T cell receptor beta chains below all came from one sample that was sequenced in a study of T cell changes during pregnancy in multiple sclerosis. The method was immunoSEQ multiplex PCR; TCRdb's version includes in-frame clones alone and lacks a portion of them. Among under 70,000 clones listed, 91% were seen once. Source: peripheral blood, taken after pregnancy. The receptors were sampled from a female donor in good health, enrolled as a control in a pregnancy study.

This chain connects TRBV5-4 to TRBJ1-1; D is unclear. Deletions cut 7 bases from V and 1 base from J, with 17 bases between. Germline V gene sequence: CDR1 SGHNT, CDR2 YYREEE (reference sequence). The CDR3 extends over 15 amino acids. The DNA for the CDR3 is TGTGCCAGCCGGATTCGAGGTTTTGCGAACACTGAAGCTTTCTTT. Translated, it gives CASRIRGFANTEAFF.

V gene TRBV4-2 combines with J gene TRBJ1-1, with a possible D match to TRBD1 (6 bases). V lost 6 bases and J lost 2, with 13 bases in between. The germline gives CDR1 LGHNA, CDR2 YNFKEQ. The CDR3 runs 14 residues. In DNA form, the CDR3 reads TGTGCCAGCAGACCAGGGGTCGATAACACTGAAGCTTTCTTT. Encoded protein: CASRPGVDNTEAFF.

V usage is TRBV2 and J usage is TRBJ1-5; the match to TRBD1 covers 7 bases. The CDR3 extends over 14 amino acids. The V and J ends lost 8 bases and 5 bases, in that order; junction bases with no gene match: 9. Germline V lookup: CDR1 SNHLY, CDR2 FYNNEI. The CDR3: CASADRVRDQPQHF. The CDR3, as DNA: TGTGCCAGCGCAGACAGGGTGAGGGATCAGCCCCAGCATTTT.

V usage is TRBV19 and J usage is TRBJ1-2; weak D call: TRBD1 (5 bases). V lost 3 bases and J 8 bases, leaving 22 bases between the germline ends. Germline-derived CDR1 and CDR2 are LNHDA and SQIVND (reference sequence). CDR3 length: 16 amino acids. Written as DNA, the CDR3 is TGTGCCAGTAGTATCCGTATCGAAGGCGCGGGGGGAGGCTACACCTTC. Translating it yields CASSIRIEGAGGGYTF. Full variable domain (outside the CDR3, taken from reference TRBV19 and TRBJ1-2): DGGITQSPKYLFRKEGQNVTLSCEQNLNHDAMYWYRQDPGQGLRLIYYSQIVNDFQKGDIAEGYSVSREKKESFPLTVTSAQKNPTAFYLCASSIRIEGAGGGYTFGSGTRLTVV.

The rearrangement uses TRBV6-5 and TRBJ2-1, with D perhaps TRBD2 (6 bases). Germline V gene sequence: CDR1 MNHEY, CDR2 SVGAGI. The length of the CDR3 is 13 residues. The V end lost 8 bases, the J end lost 7 bases, and 15 bases lay between the germline ends. The CDR3 region is CASSRETVNEQFF. The CDR3 DNA is TGTGCCAGCTCCCGGGAGACGGTTAATGAGCAGTTCTTC.

V gene TRBV18 combines with J gene TRBJ2-1; TRBD1 matches 8 bases. Germline-derived CDR1 and CDR2 are KGHSH and LQKENI. This CDR3 region has 16 residues. Trimming removed 6 bases from V and 4 bases from J; junction bases left unmatched: 11. CDR3 DNA: TGTGCCAGCTCCCCCTCATTACAGGGGGAATACAATGAGCAGTTCTTC. As protein: CASSPSLQGEYNEQFF.

The V and J genes are TRBV4-2 and TRBJ2-3, with 11 bases identical to TRBD2. CDR3 size: 15 residues. Germline CDR1 LGHNA, CDR2 YNFKEQ. After removal of 8 bases from V and 3 bases from J, the junction contained 7 bases not matched to a gene. CDR3 nucleotide sequence: TGTGCCAGCCGTAACTTAGCGGGGGGGACAGATACGCAGTATTTT. Its protein is CASRNLAGGTDTQYF.

This clone was counted a single time. The V and J genes are TRBV11-3 and TRBJ1-2, with 9 bases identical to TRBD1. Germline values: CDR1 SGHNT, CDR2 YENEEA. The CDR3 spans 15 residues. The ends lost 4 bases at V and 8 bases at J; junction bases unmatched: 11. CDR3 sequence (DNA): TGTGCCAGCAGCTCTGGGGACAGGGAATTTGGAGGCTACACCTTC. Translation: CASSSGDREFGGYTF.

The chain recombines TRBV10-3 with TRBJ1-1; the match to TRBD1 covers 7 bases. The ends lost 4 bases at V and 2 bases at J; junction bases unmatched: 4. Germline V gene lookup returns CDR1 ENHRY and CDR2 SYGVKD. The CDR3 is 14 amino acids. CDR3 nucleotides: TGTGCCATCAGTGTAACAGGGGATAACACTGAAGCTTTCTTT. Its protein product is CAISVTGDNTEAFF.

The table lists this clone with a few counts. This rearrangement joins TRBV7-9 to TRBJ1-1; 8 bases match TRBD1. The germline CDR1 and CDR2 sequences are SEHNR and FQNEAQ (reference sequence). The junction had 3 bases not matched to a gene; V was cut back by 5 bases and J by 7 bases. The CDR3 has 12 residues. CDR3 sequence reads: CASSHDRGEAFF. The DNA of the CDR3 is TGTGCCAGCAGCCATGACAGGGGTGAAGCTTTCTTT.

In its sample, this clone was seen once. The V call is TRBV27, the J call TRBJ1-1; D remains ambiguous. Per germline, CDR1 MNHEY and CDR2 SMNVEV (reference sequence). The CDR3 runs to 17 residues. The germline V and J ends were trimmed by 5 bases and 0 bases, with 19 bases remaining between them. The DNA for the CDR3 is TGTGCCAGCAGTATGAGACCCGGGCGGGCGATGAACACTGAAGCTTTCTTT. This encodes CASSMRPGRAMNTEAFF.

The chain recombines TRBV5-8 with TRBJ2-5; D is possibly TRBD1 (6 bases). The V and J ends lost 2 bases and 3 bases respectively, with 8 bases between them. CDR1 SGHTS and CDR2 YDEGEE come from the germline V gene. The CDR3 has 13 amino acids. In DNA form, the CDR3 reads TGTGCCAGCAGCTTCGCAGGGGAAGAGACCCAGTACTTC. Translated, it gives CASSFAGEETQYF.

V usage is TRBV10-1 and J usage is TRBJ2-7, with 7 bases lining up with TRBD1. The CDR3 totals 14 residues. The J segment lost 2 bases and the V segment lost 3 bases, leaving 4 bases of the junction unmatched. CDR1 and CDR2 (germline): WNHNN, SYGVQD (reference sequence). DNA of the CDR3: TGCGCCAGCAGTGACGGGACAGCCGCCTACGAGCAGTACTTC. It yields the protein CASSDGTAAYEQYF.

V gene TRBV2 combines with J gene TRBJ1-6, with 8 bases that match TRBD1. The CDR3 is made up of 14 amino acids. The germline gives CDR1 SNHLY, CDR2 FYNNEI. V lost 6 bases and J lost 9; bases outside the gene matches: 7. The CDR3 DNA follows: TGTGCCAGCAGGGCAGGGGGCTTGAGTTCACCCCTCCACTTT. Residues: CASRAGGLSSPLHF. The entire variable domain, with the rest obtained from reference TRBV2 and TRBJ1-6, is as follows: EPEVTQTPSHQVTQMGQEVILRCVPISNHLYFYWYRQILGQKVEFLVSFYNNEISEKSEIFDDQFSVERPDGSNFTLKIRSTKLEDSAMYFCASRAGGLSSPLHFGNGTRLTVT.

V is TRBV5-6 and J is TRBJ1-2, with D uncertain. V lost 0 bases and J lost 3, with 12 bases in between. Germline V gene lookup returns CDR1 SGHDT and CDR2 YYEEEE. The CDR3 contains 15 residues. The CDR3 loop reads CASSLAGNPYYGYTF. As DNA, the CDR3 is TGTGCCAGCAGCTTGGCCGGGAACCCCTACTATGGCTACACCTTC.

This chain uses TRBV19 with TRBJ2-7; 12 positions match TRBD2. The CDR3 length is 14 residues. V lost 10 bases and J lost 4; bases outside the gene matches: 8. Germline CDR1 is LNHDA and CDR2 is SQIVND (reference sequence). The chain's CDR3 is CATSTSGGGYEQYF. In nucleotides, the CDR3 is TGTGCCACATCGACTAGCGGGGGAGGTTACGAGCAGTACTTC.

As DNA, the CDR3 is TGTGCCAGCAGTTACGGACAGGGTCTTGCCGGGGAGCTGTTTTTT. This translates into CASSYGQGLAGELFF. This chain connects TRBV6-6 to TRBJ2-2; the match to TRBD1 covers 8 bases. Unmatched junction bases numbered 5, after V lost 2 bases and J lost 6 bases. Germline CDR1 and CDR2: MNHNY and SVGAGI (reference sequence). CDR3 length equals 15 residues.

The V gene is TRBV6-4, the J gene TRBJ2-3; 11 positions match TRBD2. The CDR3 extends over 15 amino acids. Germline assignment: CDR1 MRHNA and CDR2 SNTAGT. Trimming at V came to 4 bases and at J to 4 bases, leaving 4 bases not matched to a gene. CDR3 protein: CASSVSGGASDTQYF. CDR3 bases: TGTGCCAGCAGTGTTAGCGGGGGGGCCTCAGATACGCAGTATTTT.

The V and J genes are TRBV4-3 and TRBJ2-7, with D perhaps matching TRBD1 (5 bases). This CDR3 is 15 amino acids long. Trimming pared 0 bases from V and 2 bases from J, leaving 11 bases between. The V gene's germline CDR1 is LGHNA and CDR2 YSLEER. For the CDR3, the DNA is TGCGCCAGCAGCCAAGAGTTACAGGCCGCCTACGAGCAGTACTTC. Encoded protein: CASSQELQAAYEQYF.

The genes are TRBV25-1 and TRBJ1-4, with unresolved D. Trimming left V 5 bases short and J 4 bases short, with 11 bases between. The CDR3 consists of 14 residues. Germline V gives CDR1 MGHDK, CDR2 SYGVNS. The CDR3 DNA reads TGTGCCAGCAGTAAGGAGTCCTTTAATGAAAAACTGTTTTTT. Amino acid sequence: CASSKESFNEKLFF.

V is TRBV5-4 and J is TRBJ1-3, with D possibly matching TRBD1 (6 bases). Trimming stripped 6 bases from V and 1 base from J, with 14 bases between. The CDR3 covers 15 residues. Germline values: CDR1 SGHNT, CDR2 YYREEE (reference sequence). Here the CDR3 DNA reads TGTGCCAGCAAACGGACAGAAGCATCTGGAAACACCATATATTTT. Translated, it gives CASKRTEASGNTIYF.

The V call is TRBV7-9, the J call TRBJ1-6; 10 bases fit TRBD1. V was clipped by 4 bases and J by 10 bases; unmatched bases: 7. Germline CDR1 reads SEHNR; CDR2 reads FQNEAQ (reference sequence). CDR3 length: 15 residues. Here the CDR3 reads CASSSPTGGMSPLHF. CDR3 coding DNA: TGTGCCAGCAGCTCCCCGACAGGGGGCATGTCACCCCTCCACTTT. The whole variable domain, remainder taken from reference TRBV7-9 and TRBJ1-6, is DTGVSQNPRHKITKRGQNVTFRCDPISEHNRLYWYRQTLGQGPEFLTYFQNEAQLEKSRLLSDRFSAERPKGSFSTLEIQRTEQGDSAMYLCASSSPTGGMSPLHFGNGTRLTVT.

This clone was counted a single time. The chain recombines TRBV6-6 with TRBJ2-1; 11 bases map to TRBD1. Germline CDR1 reads MNHNY; CDR2 reads SVGAGI (reference sequence). CDR3 size: 15 residues. J was trimmed by 5 bases and V by 7 bases; bases with no gene match: 7. The CDR3 nucleotides read TGTGCCAGCACCCGGACAGGGGGCACGAACAATGAGCAGTTCTTC. Translation gives CASTRTGGTNNEQFF.

The V and J genes are TRBV6-1 and TRBJ1-4; 8 nucleotides align to TRBD1. V lost 4 bases and J lost 3; bases outside the gene matches: 4. Germline-derived CDR1 and CDR2 are MNHNS and SASEGT. The CDR3 loop spans 15 amino acids. The CDR3 coding sequence is TGTGCCAGCAGTGTTACAGGGGGAGCTAATGAAAAACTGTTTTTT. Encoded protein: CASSVTGGANEKLFF.

The chain uses TRBV5-1 and TRBJ1-2; perhaps TRBD1 as D (6 bases). Germline V gene lookup returns CDR1 SGHRS and CDR2 YFSETQ. The CDR3 has 12 residues. The V gene lost 2 bases and the J gene lost 7 bases, with 9 bases spanning the gap. CDR3 DNA: TGCGCCAGCAGCTTTGAAGGGGGTGGCTACACCTTC. Its protein is CASSFEGGGYTF. Variable domain in full (rest from reference TRBV5-1 and TRBJ1-2): KAGVTQTPRYLIKTRGQQVTLSCSPISGHRSVSWYQQTPGQGLQFLFEYFSETQRNKGNFPGRFSGRQFSNSRSEMNVSTLELGDSALYLCASSFEGGGYTFGSGTRLTVV.

V gene TRBV19 combines with J gene TRBJ1-6, with 7 bases fitting TRBD1. CDR1 LNHDA and CDR2 SQIVND come from the germline V gene (reference sequence). With 1 base clipped from V and 7 bases from J, the junction kept 7 bases outside the gene matches. The CDR3 covers 16 residues. This chain's CDR3 is CASSIGTGEVNSPLHF. The CDR3 DNA is TGTGCCAGTAGTATAGGAACAGGGGAAGTAAATTCACCCCTCCACTTT.

The chain is built from TRBV9 and TRBJ2-2, with TRBD1 matching 11 bases. CDR1 is SGDLS, CDR2 YYNGEE, per germline. V gave up 7 bases and J gave up 4 bases; unmatched junction bases: 6. The CDR3 spans 15 residues. This CDR3 is CASHTGTGGTGELFF. CDR3 nucleotides: TGTGCCAGCCACACCGGGACAGGGGGCACCGGGGAGCTGTTTTTT.

The V and J genes are TRBV2 and TRBJ1-1, with TRBD1 matching 9 bases. Germline V gene sequence: CDR1 SNHLY, CDR2 FYNNEI. J was trimmed by 5 bases and V by 4 bases; bases with no gene match: 5. The CDR3 has 14 amino acids. CDR3 nucleotide sequence: TGTGCCAGCAGTGTCCGGACAGGGGCGACTGAAGCTTTCTTT. It yields the protein CASSVRTGATEAFF.